This is a list of T cell receptor beta chains from one sample in a study of blood T cell repertoires in COVID-19. Measured with immunoSEQ multiplex PCR; TCRdb has only the in-frame clones, and not every one. The data contain roughly 250,000 clones, approximately 79% of them singletons. The sequenced sample was peripheral blood. These receptors came from a woman in her forties with active or convalescent COVID-19. Each CDR3 is given with its conserved first and last residue. Fields, in order: D gene, V gene, J gene, clone size, CDR3 DNA, CDR3 protein. The D gene is left open where the match is weak. Clone sizes are given selectively: once, few, many, or a class where the clone is expanded.

>-|TRBV4-2|TRBJ2-3|-
TGTGCCAGCAGCCAAGACTCCCTATCACCGCGGGGGCCGATCACAGATACGCAGTATTTT
CASSQDSLSPRGPITDTQYF
>-|TRBV19|TRBJ1-5|-
TGTGCCAGTACCCAGGGGCCGCCGGCCTATAGCAATCAGCCCCAGCATTTT
CASTQGPPAYSNQPQHF
>-|TRBV19|TRBJ2-7|-
TGTGCCAGTAGTATAGGAGGAAGCGGTGGCGAGCAGTACTTC
CASSIGGSGGEQYF
>-|TRBV9|TRBJ1-4|-
TGTGCCAGCAGCGTAGACCGGGGAGGCGAAAAACTGTTTTTT
CASSVDRGGEKLFF
>TRBD1|TRBV6-1|TRBJ1-6|-
TGTGCCAGCAGTGAAGACAGGGGCCAACCCCTCCACTTT
CASSEDRGQPLHF
>-|TRBV24-1|TRBJ1-1|-
TGTGCCACCATGGGGATCGGGGAGGCTTTCTTT
CATMGIGEAFF
>-|TRBV21-1|TRBJ2-5|-
TGTGCCAGCACACTCCGGGAGCTAGCGGGATATAGAGACACCCAGTACTTC
CASTLRELAGYRDTQYF
>TRBD1|TRBV19|TRBJ1-3|-
TGTGCCAGCCTGGAGACAGGGGTCGGAAACACCATATATTTT
CASLETGVGNTIYF
>-|TRBV5-1|TRBJ1-1|-
TGCGCCAGCAGCTTGATTACCGGAGGGACTGAAGCTTTCTTT
CASSLITGGTEAFF
>-|TRBV2|TRBJ1-1|-
TGTGCCAGCAGTTGGGGAGACACTGAAGCTTTCTTT
CASSWGDTEAFF
>TRBD2|TRBV29-1|TRBJ2-1|-
TGCAGCGGCAAGACTAGCGGGGGGGCCAATGAGCAGTTCTTC
CSGKTSGGANEQFF
>TRBD2|TRBV30|TRBJ2-3|-
TGTGCCTGGGAGTGGAGCGGGGGCACAGATACGCAGTATTTT
CAWEWSGGTDTQYF
>TRBD2|TRBV6-5|TRBJ2-4|-
TGTGCCAGCAGGACGAGTAGCGGGGGCTGGGACATTCAGTACTTC
CASRTSSGGWDIQYF
>-|TRBV28|TRBJ2-7|many
TGTGCCAGCAGTTTACCCCGACGAGGAGGGTACGAGCAGTACTTC
CASSLPRRGGYEQYF
>TRBD1|TRBV11-1|TRBJ2-5|-
TGTGCCAGCAGCAACCGGGACAGGGAGTACTTC
CASSNRDREYF
>-|TRBV29-1|TRBJ2-1|many
TGCAGCGTTGAAGATCTGACAGGCCTGGGGAATGAGCAGTTCTTC
CSVEDLTGLGNEQFF
>-|TRBV28|TRBJ1-2|-
TGTGCCAGCAGTACCCTCAGGGCCCCCTATGGCTACACCTTC
CASSTLRAPYGYTF
>TRBD1|TRBV18|TRBJ1-6|few
TGTGCCAGCTCGTCCGAACAGGGGGCTGAGTATTCACCCCTCCACTTT
CASSSEQGAEYSPLHF
>-|TRBV5-4|TRBJ2-3|-
TGTGCCAGCAGCCCACAGGGTCAAGCGGCAGATACGCAGTATTTT
CASSPQGQAADTQYF
>TRBD1|TRBV30|TRBJ1-2|-
TGTGCCTGGAGGATGACAGGGGTCCTTAACTATGGCTACACCTTC
CAWRMTGVLNYGYTF
>TRBD2|TRBV2|TRBJ2-5|-
TGTGCCAGCAGTTTGACTAGCGGGGGAGAGACCCAGTACTTC
CASSLTSGGETQYF
>TRBD1|TRBV20-1|TRBJ1-6|-
TGCAGTGCTAGTATACAGGGGGGAGTTAATTCACCCCTCCACTTT
CSASIQGGVNSPLHF
>TRBD1|TRBV7-9|TRBJ2-7|-
TGTGCCAGCAGCTTAAGGGACAGGGGGGTTTCCTCCTACGAGCAGTACTTC
CASSLRDRGVSSYEQYF
>-|TRBV7-2|TRBJ1-5|-
TGTGCCAGCAGCCCCTTCGGGGGTAAACAGCCCCAGCATTTT
CASSPFGGKQPQHF
>-|TRBV7-7|TRBJ1-1|-
TGTGCCAGCAGCCTAGACAGGAACACTGAAGCTTTCTTT
CASSLDRNTEAFF
>-|TRBV11-2|TRBJ1-4|-
TGTGCCAGCAGCCCCCGGGAAAAACTGTTTTTT
CASSPREKLFF
>TRBD1|TRBV27|TRBJ1-6|-
TGTGCCAGCAGCCTCCGGACAGGGCCGATCCGAGTCGTTTCACCCCTCCACTTT
CASSLRTGPIRVVSPLHF
>TRBD2|TRBV19|TRBJ2-3|-
TGTGCCAGTAGGCTAGCGGGGTCAGATACGCAGTATTTT
CASRLAGSDTQYF
>-|TRBV28|TRBJ2-1|-
TGTGCCAGCATCCTCCGAGGCTCCTACAATGAGCAGTTCTTC
CASILRGSYNEQFF
>-|TRBV5-1|TRBJ1-1|-
TGCGCCAGCAGCATAGAGAACACTGAAGCTTTCTTT
CASSIENTEAFF
>-|TRBV18|TRBJ1-1|-
TGTGCCAGCTCGCAGGACAGTAACACTGAAGCTTTCTTT
CASSQDSNTEAFF
>-|TRBV7-8|TRBJ1-5|once
TGTGCCAGCAGCTCTTGGACAGAGAGGGGTCAGCCCCAGCATTTT
CASSSWTERGQPQHF
>TRBD1|TRBV7-9|TRBJ1-6|-
TGTGCCAGCAGCCCCACGGGACAGGATCATTCACCCCTCCACTTT
CASSPTGQDHSPLHF
>-|TRBV4-1|TRBJ1-2|-
TGCGCCAGCACCCAAGGGCGGACTAACTATGGCTACACCTTC
CASTQGRTNYGYTF
>TRBD1|TRBV27|TRBJ1-6|-
TGTGCCAGCAAAACGGGACAGGGGGCGGGCTCCTATAATTCACCCCTCCACTTT
CASKTGQGAGSYNSPLHF
>-|TRBV11-2|TRBJ2-5|once
TGTGCCAGCAGCTTCGGCCGCGCGGGACAGCAAGAGACCCAGTACTTC
CASSFGRAGQQETQYF
>TRBD1|TRBV28|TRBJ1-1|-
TGTGCCAGCAGTTTATTTCAGGGGGCGCGGGAAGCTTTCTTT
CASSLFQGAREAFF
>-|TRBV5-1|TRBJ2-3|-
TGCGCCAGCAGAGCCCAGGGCGACACAGATACGCAGTATTTT
CASRAQGDTDTQYF
>-|TRBV6-5|TRBJ1-4|-
TGTGCCAGCCAACGGGGGGGCGTTGAAAAACTGTTTTTT
CASQRGGVEKLFF
>TRBD1|TRBV7-2|TRBJ1-1|-
TGTGCCAGCAGCTTAGCGTCAGGGGGCACTGAAGCTTTCTTT
CASSLASGGTEAFF
>-|TRBV9|TRBJ1-6|-
TGTGCCAGCAGCGTATCCGACAGCTATAATTCACCCCTCCACTTT
CASSVSDSYNSPLHF
>-|TRBV2|TRBJ2-1|-
TGTGCCAGCAGCGAACTAGTAAACCGGGGCTCCTACAATGAGCAGTTCTTC
CASSELVNRGSYNEQFF
>-|TRBV18|TRBJ2-2|once
TGTGCCAGCACCAGGGAAACCGGGGAGCTGTTTTTT
CASTRETGELFF
>-|TRBV7-9|TRBJ1-2|-
TGTGCCAGCAGCTTCAACACAGGTGATGGCTACACCTTC
CASSFNTGDGYTF
>TRBD2|TRBV28|TRBJ2-7|-
TGTGCCAGCAGTTTAGGAGAGGGGAGCGGGGACGGCCGCTTAAGCTCCTACGAGCAGTACTTC
CASSLGEGSGDGRLSSYEQYF
>TRBD2|TRBV15|TRBJ2-5|-
TGTGCCCGAATAGCGGGGGAGACCCAGTACTTC
CARIAGETQYF
>TRBD1|TRBV10-3|TRBJ1-2|few
TGTGCCATCAGCCTCGGACAGGCGGACTATGGCTACACCTTC
CAISLGQADYGYTF
>-|TRBV6-6|TRBJ2-3|-
TGTGCCAGCAGTTCTTATAGTGGCACAGATACGCAGTATTTT
CASSSYSGTDTQYF
>-|TRBV12-3/TRBV12-4|TRBJ1-2|-
TGTGCCAGCACCTTAAATGACTATGGCTACACCTTC
CASTLNDYGYTF
>TRBD2|TRBV9|TRBJ2-3|-
TGTGCCAGCAGCGATGGGACTAGGGATACGCAGTATTTT
CASSDGTRDTQYF
>-|TRBV18|TRBJ2-3|-
TGTGCCAGCTCACCAAACGGGGATACGCAGTATTTT
CASSPNGDTQYF
>TRBD1|TRBV10-3|TRBJ1-5|-
TGTGCCATCAGTCGACAGGGGGCACAGCCCCAGCATTTT
CAISRQGAQPQHF
>-|TRBV4-1|TRBJ2-1|-
TGCGCCAGCAGCCAAGAAAACGGCGGGCGGACGTATGAGCAGTTCTTC
CASSQENGGRTYEQFF
>-|TRBV7-3|TRBJ2-7|-
TGTGCCAGCAGCTTAAGTCTAGCTGGCGAGCAGTACTTC
CASSLSLAGEQYF